This T cell receptor (beta chain) was documented in a study of human T cells and chemical hapten exposure. The library tagged each cDNA molecule with unique molecular identifiers. Methods used by the authors: Samples contained a median of around 89,000 TCRs, with a range of about 23,224 to 700,000. TCRdb called the RACE reads again in MiXCR, with one record for every CDR3 protein. The V and J calls and clone size are TCRdb's, not the authors'. The sample holds roughly 80,000 distinct CDR3 sequences, approximately 8.1% seen once. This clonotype has more than one count but fewer than ten. Its antigen is as yet unknown. Time point noted: healthy volunteer bleed at 6 weeks. Total RNA was isolated from whole blood that had not been fractionated. The CDR3 contains 14 residues. Germline assignment: CDR1 SGHVS and CDR2 FQNEAQ. With 5 bases clipped from V and 6 bases from J, the junction kept 8 bases outside the gene matches.

The study, taken as a whole, reports: With regard to DPC sensitization, TCRs above 1 in 1000 frequency did not change.

The chain employs TRBV7-8 and TRBJ2-7; 9 bases match TRBD2. The TCR originated in a female donor in good health. Some clones in this sample may be carry-over from other donors' samples. Input material: whole blood. The CDR3 sequence: CASSLGLAGSEQYF. The CDR3 bases are TGTGCCAGCAGCCTGGGGCTAGCGGGAAGCGAGCAGTACTTC.